Listed here are 17 T cell receptor beta chains from one sample, sequenced in a study of Ad26.COV2.S vaccination and SARS-CoV-2 variants. Treatment of the sample: some 20 received Ad26.COV2.S at low or high dose, single or two shots; several received placebo; per-sample allocation not given. Vaccine and placebo recipients were sampled on day 63 after the first injection. Sequencing was performed with immunoSEQ multiplex PCR; in TCRdb, only in-frame clones are kept and a portion is missing. Of hundreds of thousands of clones listed, about 86% are singletons. Source: peripheral blood, taken in a trial of Ad26.COV2.S vaccine versus placebo. Receptors originate from a person between 18 and 59 years old who received the Ad26.COV2.S COVID-19 vaccine or a placebo.

V usage is TRBV2 and J usage is TRBJ2-5; a possible D gene is TRBD2 (6 bases). The V end was cut by 6 bases, the J end by 10 bases, with 12 bases between. The CDR3 runs to 11 residues. Looked up from germline, CDR1 is SNHLY and CDR2 is FYNNEI. This chain's CDR3 is CASSPGGDQYF. The CDR3 DNA follows: TGTGCCAGCAGCCCCGGGGGTGACCAGTACTTC.

The rearrangement joins TRBV12-3 or TRBV12-4 to TRBJ1-5; 9 bases line up with TRBD1. V was pared by 8 bases and J by 2 bases, with 1 base of the junction left unmatched. The CDR3 is 13 residues long. The DNA of the CDR3 is TGTGCCAGCCGGGACAGGGGCAATCAGCCCCAGCATTTT. Its translation: CASRDRGNQPQHF.

The table lists this clone with a count of one. The V gene is TRBV5-4, the J gene TRBJ1-1, with 7 positions matching TRBD1. The CDR3 totals 13 residues. V dropped 4 bases and J dropped 8; count of bases not matched to a gene: 8. Looked up from germline, CDR1 is SGHNT and CDR2 is YYREEE (reference sequence). This chain's CDR3 is CASSTQQGSEAFF. Written as DNA, the CDR3 is TGTGCCAGCAGCACTCAACAGGGGTCAGAAGCTTTCTTT. Drawing the rest from reference TRBV5-4 and TRBJ1-1, the complete variable domain is ETGVTQSPTHLIKTRGQQVTLRCSSQSGHNTVSWYQQALGQGPQFIFQYYREEENGRGNFPPRFSGLQFPNYSSELNVNALELDDSALYLCASSTQQGSEAFFGQGTRLTVV.

CDR3 DNA: TGTGCCAGCAGCCAAGCCACCGCGGCCGGGGATGAGCAGTTCTTC. This sequence encodes CASSQATAAGDEQFF. The rearrangement links TRBV4-2 to TRBJ2-1, with D perhaps matching TRBD2 (5 bases). The germline V and J ends were trimmed by 1 base and 8 bases, with 15 bases remaining between them. Looked up from germline, CDR1 is LGHNA and CDR2 is YNFKEQ. This CDR3 is built from 15 residues.

The chain joins TRBV11-3 to TRBJ2-3; D is unclear. Germline V CDR1 and CDR2: SGHNT, YENEEA. Between the trimmed V and J ends, which lost 1 base and 2 bases, there was a span of 7 bases. The CDR3 loop spans 14 amino acids. CDR3 sequence reads: CASSLGYHTDTQYF. The CDR3 coding sequence is TGTGCCAGCAGCTTAGGCTACCACACAGATACGCAGTATTTT.

The V call is TRBV6-2 or TRBV6-3, the J call TRBJ2-7, with TRBD2 identical over 9 bases. With V trimmed by 4 bases and J by 6 bases, 10 bases remained unmatched. CDR1 and CDR2 (germline): MNHEY, SVGEGT. This CDR3 has 15 amino acids. CDR3 DNA sequence: TGTGCCAGCAGTTCCGCCAGCGGGAGGTTTTCCGAGCAGTACTTC. This codes for CASSSASGRFSEQYF.

The V and J genes are TRBV10-3 and TRBJ1-1, with TRBD1 identical over 7 bases. In germline, CDR1 is ENHRY, CDR2 SYGVKD. Trimming removed 7 bases from V and 0 bases from J; junction bases left unmatched: 14. This CDR3 region has 17 residues. The CDR3 nucleotides are TGTGCCATCAATTCAAGGCCAAACAGGGGTGTGAACACTGAAGCTTTCTTT. Amino acids: CAINSRPNRGVNTEAFF.

The chain uses TRBV3-1 (or the pseudogene TRBV3-2) and TRBJ1-4; 8 nucleotides line up with TRBD1. This CDR3 is built from 17 residues. Germline values: CDR1 LGHDT, CDR2 YNNKEL (reference sequence). Trimming removed 4 bases from V and 3 bases from J; junction bases left unmatched: 10. The CDR3 DNA reads TGTGCCAGCAGCCGGACAGGGCAGAGTAGGGCTAATGAAAAACTGTTTTTT. Protein sequence: CASSRTGQSRANEKLFF.

The chain recombines TRBV5-1 with TRBJ2-1; weak D call: TRBD1 (5 bases). Germline V lookup: CDR1 SGHRS, CDR2 YFSETQ. V gave up 2 bases and J gave up 10 bases, with 10 bases separating them. The CDR3 extends over 12 amino acids. CDR3 DNA: TGCGCCAGCAGCTTTCAAGGGGTGGAGCAGTTCTTC. Its protein is CASSFQGVEQFF.

This clone has only a few counts. The CDR3 DNA is TGCGCCAGCAGCCAAGAGACAGGGCCCTACAATGAGCAGTTCTTC. Its translation is CASSQETGPYNEQFF. The V gene is TRBV4-1, the J gene TRBJ2-1; TRBD1 matches at 7 bases. CDR1 is MGHRA, CDR2 YSYEKL, per germline. This CDR3 spans 15 amino acids. J gave up 2 bases and V 0 bases, and 1 base lay outside the gene matches.

The rearrangement joins TRBV28 to TRBJ2-7; D gene ambiguous. CDR3 size: 14 residues. Germline lookup yields CDR1 MDHEN and CDR2 SYDVKM. V was cut by 2 bases and J by 5 bases, with 13 bases left in between. This CDR3 is CASSLEQLADEQYF. In DNA form, the CDR3 reads TGTGCCAGCAGTTTAGAACAGTTGGCGGACGAGCAGTACTTC.

The chain recombines TRBV6-5 with TRBJ1-5, with a possible D match to TRBD1 (6 bases). Germline CDR1 and CDR2: MNHEY and SVGAGI. There are 14 residues in the CDR3. V was cut by 0 bases and J by 4 bases, with 7 bases left in between. The CDR3 DNA is TGTGCCAGCAGTTACTCGAGGGGGAATCAGCCCCAGCATTTT. It encodes CASSYSRGNQPQHF.

The chain uses TRBV30 and TRBJ2-1, with 10 bases fitting TRBD2. V lost 1 base to trimming and J lost 5 bases; unmatched junction nucleotides: 5. Germline V gives CDR1 GTSNPN, CDR2 SVGIG (reference sequence). The CDR3 length is 15 residues. CDR3 residues: CAWSGTSGVHNEQFF. The CDR3 coding sequence is TGTGCCTGGAGTGGCACTAGCGGGGTCCACAATGAGCAGTTCTTC.

The rearrangement uses TRBV27 and TRBJ1-5; TRBD1 matches at 8 bases. Germline CDR1 and CDR2: MNHEY and SMNVEV (reference sequence). The CDR3 sequence is 14 residues long. The V segment lost 2 bases and the J segment 7 bases; nucleotides outside the gene matches: 4. CDR3 protein: CASSLDRGRQPQHF. In DNA, the CDR3 is TGTGCCAGCAGTTTAGACAGGGGAAGACAGCCCCAGCATTTT.

V usage is TRBV19 and J usage is TRBJ2-1; D call uncertain. Between the trimmed V and J ends, which lost 3 bases and 8 bases, there was a span of 8 bases. In germline, CDR1 is LNHDA, CDR2 SQIVND (reference sequence). The length of the CDR3 is 12 residues. CDR3 coding DNA: TGTGCCAGTAGTATTTACAGCCATGAGCAGTTCTTC. Amino acids: CASSIYSHEQFF. The full variable domain, its missing parts supplied by reference TRBV19 and TRBJ2-1, is DGGITQSPKYLFRKEGQNVTLSCEQNLNHDAMYWYRQDPGQGLRLIYYSQIVNDFQKGDIAEGYSVSREKKESFPLTVTSAQKNPTAFYLCASSIYSHEQFFGPGTRLTVL.

Only a few counts were recorded for this clone. The gene calls are TRBV2 and TRBJ1-5; 7 bases are shared with TRBD1. Germline values: CDR1 SNHLY, CDR2 FYNNEI. The CDR3 is 13 residues long. V shed 7 bases, J shed 4 bases, and the junction held 4 bases outside the gene matches. The CDR3 DNA reads as TGTGCCAGCACCCGGGACAGAAATCAGCCCCAGCATTTT. Its translation: CASTRDRNQPQHF. Variable domain in full (rest from reference TRBV2 and TRBJ1-5): EPEVTQTPSHQVTQMGQEVILRCVPISNHLYFYWYRQILGQKVEFLVSFYNNEISEKSEIFDDQFSVERPDGSNFTLKIRSTKLEDSAMYFCASTRDRNQPQHFGDGTRLSIL.

The chain combines TRBV6-5 with TRBJ2-1; possible D gene TRBD2, 6 bases. The CDR3 is 14 amino acids. With 7 bases removed from V and 10 bases from J, the gap between germline ends came to 20 bases. Germline V gene lookup returns CDR1 MNHEY and CDR2 SVGAGI. The CDR3 here is CASKGAGYLSEQFF. CDR3 in DNA: TGTGCCAGCAAGGGAGCGGGCTACCTTTCCGAGCAGTTCTTC.